A selection of T cell receptor beta chains follows, all from one sample in a study of T cell repertoires in cytomegalovirus infection. TCRdb fed the reads into MiXCR, producing one record per CDR3 protein. Of 490,000 or so distinct CDR3 sequences detected, around 10% appear once; the ten largest clones hold roughly 10%. Sequencing was performed on PBMCs. These TCRs come from a human donor in good health (CMV status not recorded). Some clones in this sample may be carry-over from other donors' samples. The CDR3 runs from the conserved cysteine through the conserved F or W. Each record gives: J gene, clone size, D gene, V gene, CDR3 DNA, CDR3 protein. The D gene is left open where the match is weak. Clone size appears in some rows only: once, few, many, or a class for an expanded clone.

>TRBJ1-5|few|-|TRBV19
TGTGCCAGTACTACAGTTAGCAATCAGCCCCAGCATTTT
CASTTVSNQPQHF
>TRBJ2-7|many|TRBD2|TRBV5-5
TGTGCCAGCAGCTTGGTTCTAGCGGGGGGGTCGAGCTCCTACGAGCAGTACTTC
CASSLVLAGGSSSYEQYF
>TRBJ2-3|many|TRBD2|TRBV7-6
TGTGCCAGCAGCTTACTATTTCGGGGCGGGGGGGCCGATCTAGATACGCAGTATTTT
CASSLLFRGGGADLDTQYF
>TRBJ2-1|-|TRBD2|TRBV10-3
TGTGCCGCCGGGGTAGCGGGAGAATCCTACAATGAGCAGTTCTTC
CAAGVAGESYNEQFF
>TRBJ2-5|-|TRBD2|TRBV5-1
TGCGCCAGCAGCTTGAATCGGGGGGACCAAGAGACCCAGTACTTC
CASSLNRGDQETQYF
>TRBJ1-6|-|TRBD1|TRBV12-3/TRBV12-4
TGTGCCAGCAGTTCGGGACAGGGGAGAGGATCACCCCTCCACTTT
CASSSGQGRGSPLHF
>TRBJ1-5|-|-|TRBV2
TGTGCCAGCAGTCCCCTCGTGGGAGATAGCAATCAGCCCCAGCATTTT
CASSPLVGDSNQPQHF
>TRBJ2-7|-|-|TRBV25-1
TGTGCCAGCAGTGAATTTGGGGGGTACGAGCAGTACTTC
CASSEFGGYEQYF
>TRBJ1-2|many|TRBD1|TRBV27
TGTGCCAGCAGTAATACAGGGGATTATAACTATGGCTACACCTTC
CASSNTGDYNYGYTF
>TRBJ2-6|many|TRBD1|TRBV12-3/TRBV12-4
TGTGCCAGCAGTCAAGACAGGGCACCAGGGGCCAACGTCCTGACTTTC
CASSQDRAPGANVLTF
>TRBJ2-6|-|-|TRBV12-3/TRBV12-4
TGTGCCAGCACTCGGGACGTGGACTCTGGGGCCAACGTCCTGACTTTC
CASTRDVDSGANVLTF
>TRBJ2-1|-|-|TRBV19
TGTGCCAGTAGTGGGTTGCGTTACAATGAGCAGTTCTTC
CASSGLRYNEQFF
>TRBJ2-2|many|-|TRBV11-3
TGTGCCAGCAGCTTAGCCGGAATTAACACCGGGGAGCTGTTTTTT
CASSLAGINTGELFF
>TRBJ2-7|many|-|TRBV14
TGTGCCAGCAGCCAAGATTGGGGCAGGCTCTACGAGCAGTACTTC
CASSQDWGRLYEQYF
>TRBJ1-2|-|-|TRBV24-1
TGTGCCACCAGTGACCCTAACTATGGCTACACCTTC
CATSDPNYGYTF
>TRBJ1-3|many|-|TRBV4-1
TGCGCCAGCAGCCCCGAAGCAGGGTTCTCTGGAAACACCATATATTTT
CASSPEAGFSGNTIYF
>TRBJ2-2|many|-|TRBV6-5
TGTGCCAGCAGTTACTCGATTCTGTGGGGCCAGAACAGAGGGGAGCTGTTTTTT
CASSYSILWGQNRGELFF
>TRBJ2-3|many|-|TRBV7-2
TGTGCCAGCAGCTCTTCAAGGGGGTTAGGAGCGGGATACACAGATACGCAGTATTTT
CASSSSRGLGAGYTDTQYF